Below, 28 T cell receptor beta chains from the same sample are listed, as sequenced in a study of cytomegalovirus exposure and HLA in healthy donors. In the PCR, 60 Vbeta and 13 Jbeta primers were used. Assay: immunoSEQ multiplex PCR; the TCRdb copy retains only in-frame clones and omits some. Seen here are a few hundred thousand clones, approximately 81% observed once, and the top ten hold 2.5% to 3%. The source material was PBMCs. Receptor source: a man under 40 in good health and CMV-seronegative.

CDR3 DNA sequence: TGTGCCAGCAGTTACGGGACTGAAAATTCACCCCTCCACTTT. Protein product: CASSYGTENSPLHF. The rearrangement uses TRBV6-5 and TRBJ1-6; D perhaps matches TRBD1 (5 bases). Germline CDR1 MNHEY, CDR2 SVGAGI. Trimming removed 2 bases at V and 7 bases at J, with 9 bases between. This CDR3 has 14 residues.

This clone was seen just once. The junction departs from the called germline gene at one end, perhaps through a read error. V gene TRBV7-2 combines with J gene TRBJ1-4; possibly TRBD1 for D (6 bases). There are 16 residues in the CDR3. Germline CDR1 reads SGHTA; CDR2 reads FQGNSA. The CDR3 bases are TGTGCCAGCAGTTTAGTCTCGACAGGATTTAATGAAAAACTGTTTTTT. It translates to CASSLVSTGFNEKLFF.

The V call is TRBV5-1, the J call TRBJ2-1, with D possibly TRBD2 on 7 matching bases. Germline lookup yields CDR1 SGHRS and CDR2 YFSETQ. The CDR3 is made up of 14 amino acids. With 0 bases removed from V and 8 bases from J, the gap between germline ends came to 12 bases. CDR3 sequence reads: CASSLEGGPDEQFF. CDR3 DNA: TGCGCCAGCAGCTTGGAGGGGGGGCCCGATGAGCAGTTCTTC.

This chain links TRBV6-6 with TRBJ2-7, with TRBD2 identical over 10 bases. CDR1 and CDR2 (germline): MNHNY, SVGAGI (reference sequence). Trimming removed 4 bases from V and 4 bases from J; junction bases left unmatched: 4. This CDR3 has 14 residues. The CDR3 DNA is TGTGCCAGCAGTTCACCGGGACTAGCGTACGAGCAGTACTTC. Protein sequence: CASSSPGLAYEQYF.

The rearrangement links TRBV9 to TRBJ2-5, with a weak D call TRBD1 (6 bases). The CDR3 has 15 amino acids. Germline V gene lookup returns CDR1 SGDLS and CDR2 YYNGEE. V lost 4 bases to trimming and J lost 5 bases, with 18 bases between them. The CDR3 loop reads CASSPRSRGEETQYF. The DNA for the CDR3 is TGTGCCAGCAGCCCACGGAGCAGGGGCGAGGAGACCCAGTACTTC. Drawing the rest from reference TRBV9 and TRBJ2-5, the complete variable domain is DSGVTQTPKHLITATGQRVTLRCSPRSGDLSVYWYQQSLDQGLQFLIQYYNGEERAKGNILERFSAQQFPDLHSELNLSSLELGDSALYFCASSPRSRGEETQYFGPGTRLLVL.

The CDR3 spells CASVTSDAVDTQYF. CDR3 DNA: TGTGCCAGCGTGACTAGCGATGCCGTAGATACGCAGTATTTT. The genes are TRBV6-5 and TRBJ2-3, with TRBD2 matching over 8 bases. The CDR3 totals 14 residues. Trimming at V came to 8 bases and at J to 5 bases, leaving 9 bases not matched to a gene. Germline V gene lookup returns CDR1 MNHEY and CDR2 SVGAGI.

CDR3 nucleotide sequence: TGCGCCAGCAGCCAAGAGGGGAGTGTAGGGAGGACTGCCAATGAGCAGTTCTTC. Protein sequence: CASSQEGSVGRTANEQFF. The gene calls are TRBV4-1 and TRBJ2-1, with D tentatively TRBD2 (6 bases). Germline-derived CDR1 and CDR2 are MGHRA and YSYEKL. The CDR3 sequence is 18 residues long. V was shortened by 0 bases and J by 6 bases, with 21 bases between the two germline ends.

The chain links TRBV4-1 to TRBJ2-7, with D uncertain. Germline assignment: CDR1 MGHRA and CDR2 YSYEKL. The CDR3 contains 12 residues. V dropped 2 bases and J dropped 5 bases, with 7 bases sitting between them. CDR3 region: CASSQSRDEQYF. CDR3 DNA sequence: TGCGCCAGCAGCCAATCGCGCGACGAGCAGTACTTC.

The chain recombines TRBV6-6 with TRBJ1-6; D ambiguous. The CDR3 runs 14 residues. Germline CDR1 reads MNHNY; CDR2 reads SVGAGI (reference sequence). V lost 6 bases, J lost 8 bases, and 14 bases lay in between. DNA of the CDR3: TGTGCCAGCAGCGGGGATACCGGGCATTCACCCCTCCACTTT. This sequence encodes CASSGDTGHSPLHF.

The J gene is TRBJ1-2, the V gene TRBV5-6, with TRBD1 identical over 7 bases. There are 14 residues in the CDR3. CDR1 SGHDT and CDR2 YYEEEE come from the germline V gene. V shed 4 bases and J 4 bases; nucleotides not matched to a gene: 7. This chain's CDR3 is CASSPDRSTYGYTF. DNA for the CDR3: TGTGCCAGCAGCCCGGACAGGAGCACCTATGGCTACACCTTC.

The chain combines TRBV27 with TRBJ1-2; D call uncertain. CDR3 length equals 13 residues. Germline V gene lookup returns CDR1 MNHEY and CDR2 SMNVEV (reference sequence). The V gene lost 5 bases and the J gene lost 4 bases, with 11 bases spanning the gap. As DNA, the CDR3 is TGTGCCAGCAGTCTCCGGAGGAGCTATGGCTACACCTTC. This sequence encodes CASSLRRSYGYTF.

Written as DNA, the CDR3 is TGTGCCAGCAGTTTATCCGGTACAGAATTCTACGAGCAGTACTTC. This gives the protein CASSLSGTEFYEQYF. The rearrangement links TRBV27 to TRBJ2-7; D is undetermined. The CDR3 loop spans 15 amino acids. CDR1 is MNHEY, CDR2 SMNVEV, per germline (reference sequence). The V gene lost 0 bases and the J gene lost 3 bases, with 12 bases spanning the gap.

The gene calls are TRBV28 and TRBJ1-6; D is unresolved. The CDR3 totals 13 residues. Germline V gene data show CDR1 as MDHEN and CDR2 as SYDVKM. The V end lost 4 bases, the J end lost 10 bases, and 11 bases lay between the germline ends. As DNA, the CDR3 is TGTGCCAGCAGTTATAATGATGGCTCACCCCTCCACTTT. Translation gives CASSYNDGSPLHF.

This sequence joins TRBV7-8 and TRBJ1-1, with D possibly being TRBD1 (6 bases). CDR3 length equals 12 residues. The germline V gene has CDR1 SGHVS and CDR2 FQNEAQ. Trimming stripped 1 base from V and 6 bases from J, with 6 bases between. DNA of the CDR3: TGTGCCAGCAGCTTAGGACAGGCTGAAGCTTTCTTT. Encoded protein: CASSLGQAEAFF.

Written as DNA, the CDR3 is TGTGCCAGTAGGAGGAAGGACCTCTCCTACGAGCAGTACTTC. This encodes CASRRKDLSYEQYF. V and J are TRBV27 and TRBJ2-7; D is perhaps TRBD2 (5 bases). Trimming left V 9 bases short and J 0 bases short, with 15 bases between. The germline gives CDR1 MNHEY, CDR2 SMNVEV (reference sequence). The CDR3 is 14 residues long.

This chain connects TRBV5-6 to TRBJ1-2; D not resolved. CDR3 length: 13 residues. Germline CDR1 SGHDT, CDR2 YYEEEE. Trimming cost V 0 bases and J 2 bases, with 5 bases left between them. CDR3 sequence (DNA): TGTGCCAGCAGCTTGGCGGGGAACTATGGCTACACCTTC. Its protein is CASSLAGNYGYTF.

V is TRBV11-3 and J is TRBJ2-7; the match to TRBD1 covers 9 bases. Germline values: CDR1 SGHNT, CDR2 YENEEA. CDR3 size: 13 residues. V was clipped by 5 bases and J by 3 bases; unmatched bases: 2. The DNA for the CDR3 is TGTGCCAGCAGCCTGGACAGGGGCTACGAGCAGTACTTC. It encodes CASSLDRGYEQYF. Using reference TRBV11-3 and TRBJ2-7 for the parts outside the CDR3, the full variable domain is EAGVVQSPRYKIIEKKQPVAFWCNPISGHNTLYWYLQNLGQGPELLIRYENEEAVDDSQLPKDRFSAERLKGVDSTLKIQPAELGDSAVYLCASSLDRGYEQYFGPGTRLTVT.

V and J are TRBV6-6 and TRBJ2-7; D gene uncertain. Germline values: CDR1 MNHNY, CDR2 SVGAGI (reference sequence). Between the trimmed V and J ends, which lost 6 bases and 0 bases, there was a span of 9 bases. The CDR3 length is 13 residues. In DNA form, the CDR3 reads TGTGCCAGCAGCCAGTCAAGCTCCTACGAGCAGTACTTC. Translated, it gives CASSQSSSYEQYF.

The V gene is TRBV6-1, the J gene TRBJ1-2; TRBD1 aligns across 8 bases. The length of the CDR3 is 15 residues. The germline V gene has CDR1 MNHNS and CDR2 SASEGT. Trimming took 11 bases from V and 0 from J; bases not matched to a gene: 11. The CDR3 DNA sequence: TGTGCCGGGTCCGGACAGGGTCCAGCTAACTATGGCTACACCTTC. Protein sequence: CAGSGQGPANYGYTF.

The chain links TRBV14 to TRBJ2-1; TRBD2 matches 7 bases. This CDR3 has 16 amino acids. The V gene's germline CDR1 is SGHDN and CDR2 FVKESK. With 3 bases clipped from V and 7 bases from J, the junction kept 12 bases outside the gene matches. The CDR3 bases are TGTGCCAGCAGCCATTCTCGGGGACTAACCTTTAATGAGCAGTTCTTC. This sequence encodes CASSHSRGLTFNEQFF.

The chain combines TRBV5-1 with TRBJ2-5, with 8 bases that match TRBD2. CDR1 SGHRS and CDR2 YFSETQ come from the germline V gene. The CDR3 runs 15 residues. Unmatched junction bases numbered 6, after V lost 2 bases and J lost 3 bases. CDR3 in amino acids: CASSLFSGVKETQYF. DNA for the CDR3: TGCGCCAGCAGCTTATTTAGCGGGGTAAAAGAGACCCAGTACTTC.

The CDR3 sequence is CASRGTGRGEQYF. CDR3 nucleotide sequence: TGTGCCAGCAGAGGGACAGGCCGGGGCGAGCAGTACTTC. J is TRBJ2-7 and V is TRBV6-5; 8 bases map to TRBD1. The CDR3 extends over 13 amino acids. J gave up 6 bases and V 6 bases, and 7 bases lay outside the gene matches. Germline CDR1 MNHEY, CDR2 SVGAGI.

V is TRBV18 and J is TRBJ2-7; 7 nucleotides match TRBD1. In germline, CDR1 is KGHSH, CDR2 LQKENI. The J segment lost 0 bases and the V segment lost 4 bases, leaving 6 bases of the junction unmatched. CDR3 length: 15 amino acids. CDR3 sequence: CASSLLDRSSYEQYF. In nucleotides, the CDR3 is TGTGCCAGCTCACTTTTGGACAGGAGCTCCTACGAGCAGTACTTC.

The J gene is TRBJ1-1, the V gene TRBV28; D is perhaps TRBD1 (5 bases). The V and J ends lost 4 bases and 7 bases respectively, with 7 bases between them. The V gene's germline CDR1 is MDHEN and CDR2 SYDVKM. The CDR3 totals 11 residues. CDR3 region: CASSSGIEAFF. The CDR3 DNA reads as TGTGCCAGCAGTTCAGGGATTGAAGCTTTCTTT.

The chain combines TRBV2 with TRBJ1-2; D is possibly TRBD1 (5 bases). Between the trimmed V and J ends, which lost 5 bases and 7 bases, there was a span of 8 bases. The CDR3 extends over 11 amino acids. In germline, CDR1 is SNHLY, CDR2 FYNNEI. CDR3 protein: CASSLGGGYTF. The CDR3 DNA is TGTGCCAGCAGTTTGGGGGGTGGCTACACCTTC.

Only a few counts were recorded for this clone. The chain carries TRBV6-5 and TRBJ1-1; D possibly corresponds to TRBD1 (5 bases). This CDR3 contains 14 residues. CDR1 is MNHEY and CDR2 is SVGAGI in the germline V gene. V lost 4 bases and J 8 bases, leaving 17 bases between the germline ends. CDR3 DNA sequence: TGTGCCAGCAGTTCCCGTGGGGCGGTCCTAGAAGCTTTCTTT. Protein product: CASSSRGAVLEAFF.

V is TRBV18 and J is TRBJ2-5, with D uncertain. This CDR3 has 12 residues. Germline lookup yields CDR1 KGHSH and CDR2 LQKENI. V was clipped by 2 bases and J by 4 bases, with 5 bases between them. The CDR3 sequence: CASSPGLETQYF. CDR3 nucleotide sequence: TGTGCCAGCTCACCAGGGCTAGAGACCCAGTACTTC.

A note on this clone: Relative to the germline gene, one junction end is altered; a read error may explain this. The chain couples TRBV7-9 to TRBJ2-7; D may be TRBD2 (6 bases). Germline CDR1 and CDR2: SEHNR and FQNEAQ (reference sequence). This CDR3 comprises 14 residues. The CDR3 here is CSSSPKSGGGGKYF. In DNA, the CDR3 is TGTTCCAGCAGCCCGAAATCGGGTGGCGGCGGGAAGTACTTC.